The 5 T cell receptor beta chains reported below all come from one sample, sequenced in a study of OX40 agonist ivuxolimab in advanced cancers. Clones were read by immunoSEQ multiplex PCR, and TCRdb kept only the in-frame ones, dropping some. This table has around 90,000 clones, around 87% appearing once. The material sequenced was CD4+ or CD8+ T cells sorted from blood, taken in a trial of the OX40 agonist ivuxolimab. The receptor source for this set is an adult with an advanced solid tumor such as melanoma, head and neck, liver or kidney cancer.

The CDR3 loop reads CASTLGRRPNEKLFF. Here the CDR3 DNA reads TGTGCCAGCACTCTGGGGCGGAGGCCTAATGAAAAACTGTTTTTT. The rearrangement joins TRBV5-8 to TRBJ1-4, with D perhaps TRBD1 (5 bases). This CDR3 has 15 amino acids. Trimming shortened V by 6 bases and J by 3 bases, and 15 bases separated the two germline ends. CDR1 and CDR2 from the germline V gene are SGHTS and YDEGEE.

The chain has TRBV28 and TRBJ2-1, with TRBD1 as a possible D gene (6 bases). Germline CDR1 MDHEN, CDR2 SYDVKM. The CDR3 sequence is 15 residues long. Trimming removed 3 bases at V and 0 bases at J, with 9 bases between. The chain's CDR3 is CASSFGQSSYNEQFF. In DNA form, the CDR3 reads TGTGCCAGCAGTTTTGGACAGAGCTCCTACAATGAGCAGTTCTTC. The variable domain in full, completed from reference TRBV28 and TRBJ2-1, reads DVKVTQSSRYLVKRTGEKVFLECVQDMDHENMFWYRQDPGLGLRLIYFSYDVKMKEKGDIPEGYSVSREKKERFSLILESASTNQTSMYLCASSFGQSSYNEQFFGPGTRLTVL.

The J gene is TRBJ2-2, the V gene TRBV5-4, with TRBD2 identical over 8 bases. The CDR3 loop spans 16 amino acids. Per germline, CDR1 SGHNT and CDR2 YYREEE (reference sequence). V was pared by 2 bases and J by 7 bases, with 10 bases of the junction left unmatched. CDR3 sequence (DNA): TGTGCCAGCAGCTTTGATGCGGGAGGATTGATCGGGGAGCTGTTTTTT. Its translation is CASSFDAGGLIGELFF.

The chain joins TRBV11-2 to TRBJ2-7; D gene unclear. This CDR3 region has 14 residues. Germline CDR1 and CDR2: SGHAT and FQNNGV. V shed 1 base and J shed 1 base, with 8 bases lying between them. In nucleotides, the CDR3 is TGTGCCAGCAGCTTAGCCCCTAGGTCCTACGAGCAGTACTTC. Its protein is CASSLAPRSYEQYF.

V usage is TRBV2 and J usage is TRBJ2-2; 10 bases are a match to TRBD1. The length of the CDR3 is 19 residues. V shed 6 bases and J 1 base; nucleotides not matched to a gene: 14. In germline, CDR1 is SNHLY, CDR2 FYNNEI. Here the CDR3 reads CASRKTGTGANRNTGELFF. Written as DNA, the CDR3 is TGTGCCAGCAGAAAAACCGGGACAGGGGCAAATAGGAACACCGGGGAGCTGTTTTTT.